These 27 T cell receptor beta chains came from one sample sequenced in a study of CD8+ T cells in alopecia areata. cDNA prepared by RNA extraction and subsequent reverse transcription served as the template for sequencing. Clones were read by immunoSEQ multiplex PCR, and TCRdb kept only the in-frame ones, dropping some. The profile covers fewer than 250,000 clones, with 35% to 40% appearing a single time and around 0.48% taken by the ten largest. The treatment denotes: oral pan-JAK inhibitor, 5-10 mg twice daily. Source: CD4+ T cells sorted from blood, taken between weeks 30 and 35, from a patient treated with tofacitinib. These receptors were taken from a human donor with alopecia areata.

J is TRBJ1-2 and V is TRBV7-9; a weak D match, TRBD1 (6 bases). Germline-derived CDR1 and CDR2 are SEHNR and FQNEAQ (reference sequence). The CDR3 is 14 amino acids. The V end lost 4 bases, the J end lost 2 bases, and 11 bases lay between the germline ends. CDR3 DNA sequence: TGTGCCAGCAGCTCAGTGACAGGCAACTATGGCTACACCTTC. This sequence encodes CASSSVTGNYGYTF.

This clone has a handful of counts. The CDR3 sequence is CASSQAPQIYGYTF. The CDR3 region has the DNA TGCGCCAGCAGCCAAGCGCCGCAAATCTATGGCTACACCTTC. The genes are TRBV4-1 and TRBJ1-2; the D is unclear. This CDR3 is built from 14 residues. The germline V gene has CDR1 MGHRA and CDR2 YSYEKL. V was trimmed by 1 base and J by 4 bases, leaving 10 bases between them.

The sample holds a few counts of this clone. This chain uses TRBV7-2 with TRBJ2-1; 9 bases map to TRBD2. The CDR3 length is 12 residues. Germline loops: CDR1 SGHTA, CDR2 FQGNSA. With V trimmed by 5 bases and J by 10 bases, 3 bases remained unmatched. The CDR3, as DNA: TGTGCCAGCAGCCAACTAGCGGGCGAGCAGTTCTTC. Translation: CASSQLAGEQFF.

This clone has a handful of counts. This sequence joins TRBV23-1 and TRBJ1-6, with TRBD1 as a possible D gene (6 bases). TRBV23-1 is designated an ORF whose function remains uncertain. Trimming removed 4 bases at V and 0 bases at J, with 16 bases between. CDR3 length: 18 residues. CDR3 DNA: TGCGCCAGCAGTCCCGTGGGGCGGGGGCGCTCCTATAATTCACCCCTCCACTTT. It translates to CASSPVGRGRSYNSPLHF.

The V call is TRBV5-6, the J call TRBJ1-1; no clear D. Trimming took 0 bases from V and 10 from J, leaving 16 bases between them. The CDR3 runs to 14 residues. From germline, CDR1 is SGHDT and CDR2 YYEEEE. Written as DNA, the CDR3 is TGTGCCAGCAGCTTGGTTGACCGTACAAACGGAGCTTTCTTT. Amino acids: CASSLVDRTNGAFF.

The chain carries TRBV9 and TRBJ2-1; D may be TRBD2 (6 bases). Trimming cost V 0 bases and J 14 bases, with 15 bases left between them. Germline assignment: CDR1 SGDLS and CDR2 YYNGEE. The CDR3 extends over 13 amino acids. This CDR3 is CASSVGAGDREFF. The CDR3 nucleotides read TGTGCCAGCAGCGTAGGAGCGGGCGACCGTGAGTTCTTC.

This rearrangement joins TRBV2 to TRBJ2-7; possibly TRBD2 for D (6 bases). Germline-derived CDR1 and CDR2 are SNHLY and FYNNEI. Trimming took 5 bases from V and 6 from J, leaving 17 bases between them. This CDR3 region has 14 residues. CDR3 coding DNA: TGTGCCAGCAGTTCCCGGACCTCCGGGGGCGAGCAGTACTTC. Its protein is CASSSRTSGGEQYF.

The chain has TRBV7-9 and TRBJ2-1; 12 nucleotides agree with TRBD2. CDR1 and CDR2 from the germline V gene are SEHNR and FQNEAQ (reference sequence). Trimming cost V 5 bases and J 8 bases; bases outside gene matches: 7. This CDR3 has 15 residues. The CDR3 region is CASSLLAGGKDEQFF. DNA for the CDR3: TGTGCCAGCAGCCTTCTAGCGGGGGGGAAGGATGAGCAGTTCTTC.

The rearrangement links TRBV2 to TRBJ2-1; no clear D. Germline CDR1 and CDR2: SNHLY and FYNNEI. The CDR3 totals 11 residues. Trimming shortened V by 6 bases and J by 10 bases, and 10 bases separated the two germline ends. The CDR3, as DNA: TGTGCCAGCAGGGTCGTTTACGAGCAGTTCTTC. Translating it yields CASRVVYEQFF.

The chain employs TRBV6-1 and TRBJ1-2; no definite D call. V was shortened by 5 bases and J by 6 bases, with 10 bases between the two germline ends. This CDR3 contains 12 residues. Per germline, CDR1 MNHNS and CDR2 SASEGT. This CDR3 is CASSPLRDGYTF. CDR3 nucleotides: TGTGCCAGCAGTCCCTTAAGGGATGGCTACACCTTC.

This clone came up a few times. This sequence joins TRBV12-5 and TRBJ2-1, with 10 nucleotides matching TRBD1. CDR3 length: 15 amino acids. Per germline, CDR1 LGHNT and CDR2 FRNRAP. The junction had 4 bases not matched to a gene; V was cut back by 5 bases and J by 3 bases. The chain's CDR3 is CASGGDRGNYNEQFF. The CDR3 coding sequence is TGTGCTAGTGGTGGGGACAGGGGAAACTACAATGAGCAGTTCTTC.

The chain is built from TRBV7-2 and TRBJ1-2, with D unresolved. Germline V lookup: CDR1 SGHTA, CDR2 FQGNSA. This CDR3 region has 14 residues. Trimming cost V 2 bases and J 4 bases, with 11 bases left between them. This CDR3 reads CASSLNGKGYGYTF. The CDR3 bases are TGTGCCAGCAGCTTAAATGGCAAGGGCTATGGCTACACCTTC.

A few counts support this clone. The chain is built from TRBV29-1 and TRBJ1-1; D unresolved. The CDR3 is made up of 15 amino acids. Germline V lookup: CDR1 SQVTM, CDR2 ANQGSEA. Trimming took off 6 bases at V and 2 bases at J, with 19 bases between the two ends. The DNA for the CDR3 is TGCAGCGTCGGCCTAAGGATGAGGAGAAACACTGAAGCTTTCTTT. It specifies CSVGLRMRRNTEAFF.

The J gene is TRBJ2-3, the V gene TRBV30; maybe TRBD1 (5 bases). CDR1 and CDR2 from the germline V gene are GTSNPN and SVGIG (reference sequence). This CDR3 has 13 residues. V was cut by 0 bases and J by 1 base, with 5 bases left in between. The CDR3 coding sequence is TGTGCCTGGAGTGTCAGGGGCACAGATACGCAGTATTTT. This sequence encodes CAWSVRGTDTQYF.

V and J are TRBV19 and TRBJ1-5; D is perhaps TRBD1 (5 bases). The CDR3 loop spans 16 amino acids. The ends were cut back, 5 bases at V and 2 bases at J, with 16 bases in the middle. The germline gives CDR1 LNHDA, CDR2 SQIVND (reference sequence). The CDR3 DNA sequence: TGTGCCAGTAGTCGGGGCTCCAATCGTGGCAATCAGCCCCAGCATTTT. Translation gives CASSRGSNRGNQPQHF.

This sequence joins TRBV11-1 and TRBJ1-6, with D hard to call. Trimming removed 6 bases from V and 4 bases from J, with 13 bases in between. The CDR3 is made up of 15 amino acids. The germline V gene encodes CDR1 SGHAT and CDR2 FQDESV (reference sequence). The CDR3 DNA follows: TGTGCCAGCAGTCTCAACCGGGAGTATAATTCACCCCTCCACTTT. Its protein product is CASSLNREYNSPLHF. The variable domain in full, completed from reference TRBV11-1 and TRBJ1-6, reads EAEVAQSPRYKITEKSQAVAFWCDPISGHATLYWYRQILGQGPELLVQFQDESVVDDSQLPKDRFSAERLKGVDSTLKIQPAELGDSAMYLCASSLNREYNSPLHFGNGTRLTVT.

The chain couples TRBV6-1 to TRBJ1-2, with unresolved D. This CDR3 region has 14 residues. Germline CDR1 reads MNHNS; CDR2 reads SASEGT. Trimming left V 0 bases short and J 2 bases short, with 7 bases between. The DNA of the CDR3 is TGTGCCAGCAGTGAAGCTTCCGGGAACTATGGCTACACCTTC. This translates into CASSEASGNYGYTF.

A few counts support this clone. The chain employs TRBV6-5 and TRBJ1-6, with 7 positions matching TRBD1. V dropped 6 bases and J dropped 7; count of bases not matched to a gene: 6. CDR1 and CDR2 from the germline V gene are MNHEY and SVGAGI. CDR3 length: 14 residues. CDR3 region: CASRLGQINSPLHF. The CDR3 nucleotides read TGTGCCAGCAGACTGGGACAGATAAATTCACCCCTCCACTTT.

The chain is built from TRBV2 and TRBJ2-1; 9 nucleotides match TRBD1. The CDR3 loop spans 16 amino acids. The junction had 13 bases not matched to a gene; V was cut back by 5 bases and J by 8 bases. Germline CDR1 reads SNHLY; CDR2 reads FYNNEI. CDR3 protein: CASSSPGQGIGDEQFF. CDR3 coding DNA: TGTGCCAGCAGTTCCCCGGGACAGGGAATAGGGGATGAGCAGTTCTTC.

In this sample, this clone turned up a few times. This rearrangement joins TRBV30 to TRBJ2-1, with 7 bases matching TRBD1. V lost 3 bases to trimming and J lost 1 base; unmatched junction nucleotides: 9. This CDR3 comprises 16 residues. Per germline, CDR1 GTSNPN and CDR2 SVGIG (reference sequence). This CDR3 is CAWRGGAVGSYNEQFF. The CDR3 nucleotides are TGTGCCTGGAGAGGGGGCGCAGTCGGATCCTACAATGAGCAGTTCTTC. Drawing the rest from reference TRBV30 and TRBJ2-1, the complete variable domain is SQTIHQWPATLVQPVGSPLSLECTVEGTSNPNLYWYRQAAGRGLQLLFYSVGIGQISSEVPQNLSASRPQDRQFILSSKKLLLSDSGFYLCAWRGGAVGSYNEQFFGPGTRLTVL.

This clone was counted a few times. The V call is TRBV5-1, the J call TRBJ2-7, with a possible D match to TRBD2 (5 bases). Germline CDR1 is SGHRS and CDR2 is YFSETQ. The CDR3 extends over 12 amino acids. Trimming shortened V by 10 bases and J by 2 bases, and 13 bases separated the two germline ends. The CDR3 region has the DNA TGCGCCGCGGAGAGGGAAGCCTACGAGCAGTACTTC. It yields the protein CAAEREAYEQYF.

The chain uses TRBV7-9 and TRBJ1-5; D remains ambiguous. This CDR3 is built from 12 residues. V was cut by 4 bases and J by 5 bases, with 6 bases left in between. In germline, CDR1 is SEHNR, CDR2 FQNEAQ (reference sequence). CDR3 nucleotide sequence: TGTGCCAGCAGCTCGGAACATCAGCCCCAGCATTTT. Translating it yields CASSSEHQPQHF.

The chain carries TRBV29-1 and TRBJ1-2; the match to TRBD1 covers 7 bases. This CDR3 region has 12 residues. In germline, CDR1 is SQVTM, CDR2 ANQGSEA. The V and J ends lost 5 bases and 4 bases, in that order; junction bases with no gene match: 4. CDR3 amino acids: CSVRTGVYGYTF. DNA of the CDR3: TGCAGCGTTCGGACAGGCGTCTATGGCTACACCTTC.

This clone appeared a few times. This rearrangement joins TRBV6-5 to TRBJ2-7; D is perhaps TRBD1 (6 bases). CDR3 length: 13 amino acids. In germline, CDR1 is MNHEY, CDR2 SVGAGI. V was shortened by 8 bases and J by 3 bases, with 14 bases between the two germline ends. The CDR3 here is CASQGPIFYEQYF. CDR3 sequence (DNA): TGTGCCAGCCAGGGGCCCATCTTCTACGAGCAGTACTTC.

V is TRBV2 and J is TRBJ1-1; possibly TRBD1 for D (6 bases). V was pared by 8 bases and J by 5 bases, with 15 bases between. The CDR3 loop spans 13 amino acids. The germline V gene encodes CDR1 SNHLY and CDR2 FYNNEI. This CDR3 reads CASRVGQGTEAFF. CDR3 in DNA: TGTGCCAGCCGCGTGGGACAAGGGACTGAAGCTTTCTTT.

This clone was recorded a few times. The CDR3 bases are TGCGCCAGCAGCGCTTCTGTAGGCTCTGGAAACACCATATATTTT. Amino acid sequence: CASSASVGSGNTIYF. The chain has TRBV5-1 and TRBJ1-3; D is undetermined. Germline V lookup: CDR1 SGHRS, CDR2 YFSETQ. With 4 bases removed from V and 0 bases from J, the gap between germline ends came to 11 bases. This CDR3 comprises 15 residues.

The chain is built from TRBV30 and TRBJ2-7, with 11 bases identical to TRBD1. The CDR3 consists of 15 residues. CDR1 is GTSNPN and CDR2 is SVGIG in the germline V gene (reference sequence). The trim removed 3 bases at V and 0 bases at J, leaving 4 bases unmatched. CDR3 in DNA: TGTGCCTGGAGGGGACAGGGGGTCCGCTCCTACGAGCAGTACTTC. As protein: CAWRGQGVRSYEQYF.